This T cell receptor (beta chain) appears in the sequencing data of a study of spatial heterogeneity in lung cancer. Study-level background: Detection of beta-chain sequences consistently exceeded that of alpha-chain sequences. Mean representation of each unique TCR and UMI combination in the raw reads exceeded nine occurrences.

CDR3 length equals 13 residues. Germline values: CDR1 SGHDT, CDR2 YYEEEE. The V and J ends lost 0 bases and 3 bases respectively, with 4 bases between them. Of note for this clonotype: Its cognate antigen is unknown. Little can be read into the size of this beta chain, an off-target read in a library designed for alpha chains.

The library protocol tagged each TCR cDNA with a unique molecular identifier. TCRdb independently ran MiXCR on the 5' RACE reads; one entry per CDR3 protein. This sample yields 4,100 or so distinct CDR3 sequences, of which roughly 35% are seen a single time; 35% to 40% belongs to the top ten. The time point: sample taken at primary tumor resection. Tumor, nontumor lung or frozen PBMC supplied whole RNA that was sequenced unsorted. Overall study findings and caveats: In blood, ubiquitous expanded tumor TCRs appeared more at resection than follow-up.

The TCR originated in a male donor with early-stage non-small cell lung cancer. The specimen was PBMCs, collected at surgery. This rearrangement joins TRBV5-6 to TRBJ2-1; no reliable D call. The CDR3 coding sequence is TGTGCCAGCAGCTTGGTGAGCTACAATGAGCAGTTCTTC. Encoded protein: CASSLVSYNEQFF.